Presented here are 19 T cell receptor beta chains from one specimen sequenced in a study of human T cells and chemical hapten exposure listed by TCRdb under 2021. The time point label, as the study defines it: pre-sensitization, week 0. What the treatment or condition label conveys for this sample: therapeutic diphenylcyclopropenone sensitization with weekly scalp DPC. The library was generated by RACE. This sample was sequenced with a NextSeq 500. The raw public data were reprocessed by TCRdb itself: fastp quality trimming at Q25, MiXCR clonotype calling, in-frame beta chains only. Records with the same CDR3 protein are collapsed into one entry carrying the most frequent genes and DNA. The sample table shows more than 250,000 distinct CDR3 sequences, and roughly 7.4% are seen once. The ten biggest clones cover around 1.2% of the sample. Sequencing used whole blood, obtained in connection with sensitization to the hapten diphenylcyclopropenone (DPC). These receptors originate from a man aged 18 to 30 with alopecia areata. Some clones in this sample may be carry-over from other donors' samples.

This clonotype was seen repeatedly, ten times or more. The rearrangement links TRBV7-2 to TRBJ2-6, with TRBD2 as a possible D gene (5 bases). Trimming pared 5 bases from V and 2 bases from J, leaving 16 bases between. This CDR3 region has 17 residues. Germline V gene sequence: CDR1 SGHTA, CDR2 FQGNSA. This CDR3 reads CASSPIRGLAGANVLTF. The CDR3 bases are TGTGCCAGCAGCCCAATTCGGGGTTTGGCTGGGGCCAACGTCCTGACTTTC. The variable domain in full, with the rest retrieved from reference TRBV7-2 and TRBJ2-6, is GAGVSQSPSNKVTEKGKDVELRCDPISGHTALYWYRQSLGQGLEFLIYFQGNSAPDKSGLPSDRFSAERTGGSVSTLTIQRTQQEDSAVYLCASSPIRGLAGANVLTFGAGSRLTVL.

A few counts support this clonotype. V and J are TRBV28 and TRBJ2-7, with 9 bases aligning to TRBD1. The CDR3 sequence is 15 residues long. Germline V gene lookup returns CDR1 MDHEN and CDR2 SYDVKM. Trimming at V came to 7 bases and at J to 7 bases, leaving 14 bases not matched to a gene. The CDR3 is CASTLGGQGLREQYF. CDR3 nucleotide sequence: TGTGCCAGCACTCTCGGTGGACAGGGGCTAAGGGAGCAGTACTTC.

This clonotype was counted a few times. The V call is TRBV20-1, the J call TRBJ1-1, with D possibly matching TRBD1 (6 bases). Trimming stripped 4 bases from V and 0 bases from J, with 9 bases between. Germline CDR1 reads DFQATT; CDR2 reads SNEGSKA (reference sequence). The CDR3 has 13 amino acids. The CDR3 loop is CSATRDMNTEAFF. For the CDR3, the DNA is TGCAGTGCTACTCGGGACATGAACACTGAAGCTTTCTTT.

The V call is TRBV10-3, the J call TRBJ2-5; D is possibly TRBD2 (6 bases). The germline V gene has CDR1 ENHRY and CDR2 SYGVKD. Trimming pared 5 bases from V and 4 bases from J, leaving 20 bases between. The CDR3 runs to 16 residues. This chain's CDR3 is CAISPSSGEWGETQYF. The CDR3 nucleotides read TGTGCCATCAGTCCCTCATCGGGGGAATGGGGAGAGACCCAGTACTTC.

The chain employs TRBV20-1 and TRBJ1-3; 9 nucleotides agree with TRBD1. J lost 7 bases, V lost 6 bases, and 13 bases had no gene match. Germline CDR1 DFQATT, CDR2 SNEGSKA (reference sequence). This CDR3 has 15 amino acids. The chain's CDR3 is CSAMISPGQGNTIYF. In DNA, the CDR3 is TGCAGTGCAATGATTTCACCGGGACAGGGTAACACCATATATTTT.

This clonotype has only a few counts. The V and J genes are TRBV11-2 and TRBJ1-1; D not resolved. Trimming cost V 5 bases and J 1 base, with 11 bases left between them. Germline V lookup: CDR1 SGHAT, CDR2 FQNNGV. CDR3 size: 14 residues. DNA for the CDR3: TGTGCCAGCAGCCCTCTCCCCAGGAACACTGAAGCTTTCTTT. It codes for CASSPLPRNTEAFF.

In its sample, this clonotype was seen a few times. CDR3 sequence: CASTLDADSGANVLTF. The DNA for the CDR3 is TGTGCCAGCACCCTTGATGCGGACTCTGGGGCCAACGTCCTGACTTTC. V is TRBV27 and J is TRBJ2-6; D gene ambiguous. The ends were cut back, 7 bases at V and 0 bases at J, with 13 bases in the middle. The CDR3 length is 16 residues. Germline loops: CDR1 MNHEY, CDR2 SMNVEV (reference sequence).

This clonotype was detected a few times. In DNA, the CDR3 is TGTGCTAGTGGTGGAAATCAGGGACCTGAGCAGTTCTTC. It encodes CASGGNQGPEQFF. This chain connects TRBV12-5 to TRBJ2-1; perhaps D is TRBD1 or TRBD2 (5 bases each). Trimming removed 5 bases at V and 9 bases at J, with 14 bases between. The germline V gene encodes CDR1 LGHNT and CDR2 FRNRAP. The CDR3 runs to 13 residues.

This clonotype has a handful of counts. This chain uses TRBV2 with TRBJ1-6; unclear D gene. V gave up 10 bases and J gave up 7 bases, with 17 bases separating them. The CDR3 contains 14 residues. Germline V CDR1 and CDR2: SNHLY, FYNNEI. This chain's CDR3 is CANSGLWKNSPLHF. Written as DNA, the CDR3 is TGTGCCAACTCAGGACTCTGGAAGAATTCACCCCTCCACTTT.

As to this clonotype: Lacking the conserved final phenylalanine or tryptophan, this CDR3 likely reflects a read error. The chain combines TRBV14 with TRBJ1-4; D gene unclear. CDR3 length equals 15 residues. With 0 bases removed from V and 4 bases from J, the gap between germline ends came to 9 bases. Germline V gives CDR1 SGHDN, CDR2 FVKESK. CDR3 sequence: CASSQDPEGNEKLFS. The CDR3 DNA sequence: TGTGCCAGCAGCCAAGATCCAGAGGGTAATGAAAAACTGTTTTCT.

The chain links TRBV6-5 to TRBJ2-5, with D possibly called TRBD1 or TRBD2 (7 bases each). The CDR3 spans 14 residues. The V end lost 6 bases, the J end lost 6 bases, and 17 bases lay between the germline ends. CDR1 is MNHEY and CDR2 is SVGAGI in the germline V gene. CDR3 sequence (DNA): TGTGCCAGCAGCTCCAACAGGGGAGGGAAGACCCAGTACTTC. This codes for CASSSNRGGKTQYF.

This clonotype occurred a few times. At one end, the junction sequence differs from germline, possibly due to a read error. The J gene is TRBJ2-6, the V gene TRBV5-4, with 10 positions matching TRBD1. Germline V gene sequence: CDR1 SGHNT, CDR2 YYREEE (reference sequence). The CDR3 length is 15 residues. CDR3 amino acids: CASSRSGTGVNVLTF. DNA for the CDR3: TGTGCCAGCAGCCGTTCCGGGACAGGGGTCAACGTCCTGACTTTC.

This clonotype showed up many times. The chain employs TRBV28 and TRBJ1-4; D is perhaps TRBD1 (5 bases). Germline CDR1 MDHEN, CDR2 SYDVKM. Trimming left V 2 bases short and J 8 bases short, with 18 bases between. The CDR3 contains 16 residues. The CDR3 nucleotides are TGTGCCAGCAGTTTAGCCCAGGGAAGCTTTGGGGAAAAACTGTTTTTT. It is translated as CASSLAQGSFGEKLFF.

The sample holds a few counts of this clonotype. The chain combines TRBV27 with TRBJ1-2; 8 positions match TRBD1. V lost 3 bases and J lost 2; bases outside the gene matches: 11. This CDR3 contains 17 residues. Germline CDR1 reads MNHEY; CDR2 reads SMNVEV (reference sequence). CDR3 sequence reads: CASSFRTGKLRNYGYTF. CDR3 nucleotides: TGTGCCAGCAGTTTTCGGACAGGGAAATTAAGAAACTATGGCTACACCTTC.

This clonotype was seen ten or more times. This chain joins TRBV6-1 and TRBJ2-1; 12 bases match TRBD2. This CDR3 contains 15 residues. CDR1 is MNHNS, CDR2 SASEGT, per germline. Losses at the gene ends were 6 bases for V and 4 bases for J; bases not matched to a gene: 4. The CDR3 here is CASSLAGGHYNEQFF. The CDR3 DNA sequence: TGTGCCAGCAGCCTAGCGGGGGGGCATTACAATGAGCAGTTCTTC.

In this sample, this clonotype turned up a few times. The junction departs from the called germline gene at one end, perhaps through a read error. The chain is built from TRBV2 and TRBJ1-3; perhaps TRBD1 as D (5 bases). The CDR3 consists of 15 residues. Germline CDR1 SNHLY, CDR2 FYNNEI. DNA of the CDR3: TGTGCCAGCATATTGACAGCGAGCTCTGGAATCACCATATATTTT. Translation gives CASILTASSGITIYF.

The sample holds a few counts of this clonotype. This chain links TRBV5-1 with TRBJ1-6; D remains unclear. Germline loops: CDR1 SGHRS, CDR2 YFSETQ. The CDR3 extends over 16 amino acids. Trimming pared 2 bases from V and 7 bases from J, leaving 16 bases between. The CDR3 reads CASSLFWFRRNSPLHF. The CDR3 DNA reads as TGCGCCAGCAGCTTATTTTGGTTCAGACGAAATTCACCCCTCCACTTT.

This clonotype was picked up a small number of times. The chain is built from TRBV25-1 and TRBJ2-5; D perhaps matches TRBD2 (7 bases). Trimming took off 5 bases at V and 2 bases at J, with 18 bases between the two ends. The CDR3 runs to 16 residues. The V gene's germline CDR1 is MGHDK and CDR2 SYGVNS. CDR3 region: CASSHGRRGRQETQYF. The CDR3 nucleotides are TGTGCCAGCAGTCATGGTCGGCGGGGGCGTCAAGAGACCCAGTACTTC.

V is TRBV7-2 and J is TRBJ2-5, with 12 nucleotides matching TRBD1. V lost 3 bases and J lost 5; bases outside the gene matches: 10. The germline CDR1 and CDR2 sequences are SGHTA and FQGNSA. This CDR3 has 17 amino acids. The CDR3 loop is CASSFEGTGGGGETQYF. The CDR3 region has the DNA TGTGCCAGCAGCTTCGAAGGGACAGGGGGCGGCGGGGAGACCCAGTACTTC.